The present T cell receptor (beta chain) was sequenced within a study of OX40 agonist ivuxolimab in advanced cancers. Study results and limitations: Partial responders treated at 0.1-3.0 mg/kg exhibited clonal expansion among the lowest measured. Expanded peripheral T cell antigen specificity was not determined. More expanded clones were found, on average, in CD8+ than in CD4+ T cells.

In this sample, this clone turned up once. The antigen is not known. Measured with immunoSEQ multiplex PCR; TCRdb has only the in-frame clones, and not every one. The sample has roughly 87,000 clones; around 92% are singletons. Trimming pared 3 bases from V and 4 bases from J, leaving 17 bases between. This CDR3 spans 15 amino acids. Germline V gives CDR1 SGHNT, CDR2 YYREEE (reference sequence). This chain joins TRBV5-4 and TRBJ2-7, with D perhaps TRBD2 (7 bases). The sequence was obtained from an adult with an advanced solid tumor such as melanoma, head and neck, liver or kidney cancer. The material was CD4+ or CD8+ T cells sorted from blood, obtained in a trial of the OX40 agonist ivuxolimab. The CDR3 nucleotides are TGTGCCAGCAGCTGGAATGAGGGGGGGATTTACGAGCAGTACTTC. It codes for CASSWNEGGIYEQYF.